The 15 T cell receptor beta chains below come from one sample, sequenced in a study of T cell responses to AZD1222 COVID-19 vaccine. Repertoires were generated with immunoSEQ multiplex PCR, while TCRdb's copy carries only in-frame clones and drops some. The sample lists some 110,000 clones, about 86% occurring once. Sequenced here: peripheral blood, sampled 28 days after the second AZD1222 dose. The receptors derive from an adult who received the AZD1222 COVID-19 vaccine.

This clone showed up just a few times. The genes are TRBV28 and TRBJ1-5, with a possible D match to TRBD1 (5 bases). Germline V CDR1 and CDR2: MDHEN, SYDVKM. V was clipped by 2 bases and J by 0 bases, with 23 bases between them. The CDR3 contains 20 residues. The CDR3 sequence is CASSLPSREPATYSNQPQHF. CDR3 DNA: TGTGCCAGCAGTTTACCTTCCAGGGAACCCGCCACTTATAGCAATCAGCCCCAGCATTTT.

The chain couples TRBV2 to TRBJ2-5; 8 bases agree with TRBD2. The J segment lost 7 bases and the V segment lost 6 bases, leaving 10 bases of the junction unmatched. The CDR3 is 14 residues long. In germline, CDR1 is SNHLY, CDR2 FYNNEI. The CDR3 here is CASRSRTSFGTQYF. The DNA for the CDR3 is TGTGCCAGCAGAAGTAGGACTAGCTTCGGGACCCAGTACTTC.

This chain connects TRBV4-3 to TRBJ1-4; D possibly corresponds to TRBD1 (6 bases). The V and J ends lost 1 base and 4 bases respectively, with 13 bases between them. From germline, CDR1 is LGHNA and CDR2 YSLEER. The CDR3 runs to 16 residues. In DNA form, the CDR3 reads TGCGCCAGCAGCCAAGGAAACAGGGCTCTTAATGAAAAACTGTTTTTT. Its translation is CASSQGNRALNEKLFF.

This chain uses TRBV5-4 with TRBJ1-6, with no clear D. Germline CDR1 reads SGHNT; CDR2 reads YYREEE (reference sequence). Trimming cost V 0 bases and J 14 bases, with 15 bases left between them. The CDR3 contains 14 residues. CDR3 amino acids: CASSLAHTPTALHF. DNA for the CDR3: TGTGCCAGCAGCTTGGCCCATACCCCAACGGCCCTCCACTTT.

The CDR3 DNA reads as TGCGCCAGCAGTCAACCGGGACAGGAGCACAATGAGCAGTTCTTC. Amino acid sequence: CASSQPGQEHNEQFF. This chain links TRBV23-1 with TRBJ2-1; the match to TRBD1 covers 8 bases. TRBV23-1 is an ORF for which the function is uncertain. V dropped 2 bases and J dropped 5; count of bases not matched to a gene: 5. CDR3 size: 15 residues.

V is TRBV9 and J is TRBJ1-4, with TRBD1 as a possible D gene (6 bases). The CDR3 runs to 17 residues. Germline-derived CDR1 and CDR2 are SGDLS and YYNGEE. The V and J ends lost 4 bases and 7 bases respectively, with 23 bases between them. CDR3 protein: CASSTSSRAGASEKLFF. DNA for the CDR3: TGTGCCAGCAGCACCTCCAGTCGAGCGGGGGCAAGTGAAAAACTGTTTTTT.

The chain has TRBV7-2 and TRBJ2-5; D not certain. CDR1 is SGHTA and CDR2 is FQGNSA in the germline V gene. The germline V and J ends were trimmed by 2 bases and 4 bases, with 20 bases remaining between them. The CDR3 is 17 amino acids. The CDR3 sequence is CASSLMGMGSNSETQYF. The CDR3 region has the DNA TGTGCCAGCAGCTTAATGGGAATGGGATCTAACTCAGAGACCCAGTACTTC.

This chain connects TRBV9 to TRBJ2-5; D perhaps matches TRBD2 (6 bases). The CDR3 is 17 residues long. From germline, CDR1 is SGDLS and CDR2 YYNGEE. V was shortened by 4 bases and J by 5 bases, with 24 bases between the two germline ends. The CDR3 DNA sequence: TGTGCCAGCAGCCTAGGTCAGGGCGGAGGGGTAGGGGAGACCCAGTACTTC. This translates into CASSLGQGGGVGETQYF.

The gene calls are TRBV7-9 and TRBJ1-1; no firm D call. This CDR3 contains 13 residues. The V gene's germline CDR1 is SEHNR and CDR2 FQNEAQ (reference sequence). V gave up 3 bases and J gave up 1 base, with 6 bases separating them. CDR3 coding DNA: TGTGCCAGCAGCTTTTGGGAGAACACTGAAGCTTTCTTT. It encodes CASSFWENTEAFF.

The chain carries TRBV27 and TRBJ1-4, with 8 positions matching TRBD1. The V segment lost 2 bases and the J segment 9 bases; nucleotides outside the gene matches: 8. CDR1 is MNHEY and CDR2 is SMNVEV in the germline V gene (reference sequence). The CDR3 is made up of 15 amino acids. The CDR3 bases are TGTGCCAGCAGTTTAAGGCCCGGGACAGGAAAAAAACTGTTTTTT. Translated, it gives CASSLRPGTGKKLFF.

The chain has TRBV15 and TRBJ2-5; 8 bases align to TRBD1. The CDR3 length is 18 residues. Germline V gene data show CDR1 as LNHNV and CDR2 as YYDKDF (reference sequence). V dropped 6 bases and J dropped 4; count of bases not matched to a gene: 19. CDR3 loop: CATRPLAPDRVRPETQYF. CDR3 bases: TGTGCCACCAGACCCCTGGCTCCGGACAGGGTGAGGCCAGAGACCCAGTACTTC.

The V gene is TRBV7-8, the J gene TRBJ2-7; 9 bases match TRBD1. The trim removed 5 bases at V and 1 base at J, leaving 9 bases unmatched. Germline CDR1 SGHVS, CDR2 FQNEAQ. The CDR3 is 16 amino acids. The CDR3: CASSPEPTGGSYEQYF. The CDR3 nucleotides are TGTGCCAGCAGCCCGGAGCCGACAGGGGGGTCCTACGAGCAGTACTTC. Filled out from reference TRBV7-8 and TRBJ2-7, the complete variable domain reads GAGVSQSPRYKVAKRGQDVALRCDPISGHVSLFWYQQALGQGPEFLTYFQNEAQLDKSGLPSDRFFAERPEGSVSTLKIQRTQQEDSAVYLCASSPEPTGGSYEQYFGPGTRLTVT.

The V call is TRBV5-5, the J call TRBJ2-7, with 10 bases lining up with TRBD2. The length of the CDR3 is 16 residues. V shed 2 bases, J shed 4 bases, and the junction held 9 bases outside the gene matches. Germline CDR1 reads SGHKS; CDR2 reads YYEKEE (reference sequence). CDR3 residues: CASSLPSGRGPYEQYF. The DNA of the CDR3 is TGTGCCAGCAGCTTACCGAGCGGGAGGGGCCCATACGAGCAGTACTTC.

The chain couples TRBV5-6 to TRBJ1-4, with a weak D call TRBD1 (5 bases). V gave up 5 bases and J gave up 1 base, with 12 bases separating them. Germline V gene lookup returns CDR1 SGHDT and CDR2 YYEEEE. The CDR3 covers 15 residues. The CDR3 coding sequence is TGTGCCAGCAGACGAATGGGACGAACTAATGAAAAACTGTTTTTT. Translated, it gives CASRRMGRTNEKLFF.

The chain employs TRBV9 and TRBJ1-6, with 9 bases lining up with TRBD1. This CDR3 contains 14 residues. V shed 3 bases and J 10 bases; nucleotides not matched to a gene: 5. Germline CDR1 reads SGDLS; CDR2 reads YYNGEE. CDR3 in amino acids: CASSDGQGRSPLHF. In DNA form, the CDR3 reads TGTGCCAGCAGCGACGGACAGGGGCGGTCACCCCTCCACTTT.